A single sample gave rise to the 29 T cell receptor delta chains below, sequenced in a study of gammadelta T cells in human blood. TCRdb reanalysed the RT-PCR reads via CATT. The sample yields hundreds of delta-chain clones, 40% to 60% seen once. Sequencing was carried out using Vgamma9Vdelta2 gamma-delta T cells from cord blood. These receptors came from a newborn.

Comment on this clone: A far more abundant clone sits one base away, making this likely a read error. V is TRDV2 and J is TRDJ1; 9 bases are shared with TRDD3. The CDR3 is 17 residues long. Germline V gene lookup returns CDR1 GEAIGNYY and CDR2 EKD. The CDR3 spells CAGEGTGGRPYTDKLIF. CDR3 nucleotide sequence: TGTGCCGGTGAGGGTACTGGGGGACGACCTTACACCGATAAACTCATCTTT.

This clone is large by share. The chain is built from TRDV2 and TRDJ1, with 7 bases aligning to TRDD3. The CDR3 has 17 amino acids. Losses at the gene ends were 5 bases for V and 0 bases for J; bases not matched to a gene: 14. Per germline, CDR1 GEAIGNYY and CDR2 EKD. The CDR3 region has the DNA TGTGCCTGTGGAGGATATGGGGGAAGACAGTACACCGATAAACTCATCTTT. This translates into CACGGYGGRQYTDKLIF.

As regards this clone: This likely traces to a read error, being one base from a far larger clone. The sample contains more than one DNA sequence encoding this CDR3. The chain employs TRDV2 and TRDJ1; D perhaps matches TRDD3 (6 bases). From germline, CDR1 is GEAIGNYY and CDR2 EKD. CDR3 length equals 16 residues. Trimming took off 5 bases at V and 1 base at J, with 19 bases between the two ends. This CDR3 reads CACATTGDWPTDKLIF. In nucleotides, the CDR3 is TGTGCCTGTGCCACTACAGGGGATTGGCCCACCGATAAACTCATCTTT.

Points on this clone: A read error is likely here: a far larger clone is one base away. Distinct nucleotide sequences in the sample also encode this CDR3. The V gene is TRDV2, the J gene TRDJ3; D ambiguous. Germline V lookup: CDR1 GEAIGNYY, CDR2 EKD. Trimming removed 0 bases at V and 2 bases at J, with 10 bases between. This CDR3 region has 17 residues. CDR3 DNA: TGTGCCTGTGACACCGTATTGGGACCCTGGGACACCCGACAGATGTTTTTC. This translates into CACDTVLGPWDTRQMFF.

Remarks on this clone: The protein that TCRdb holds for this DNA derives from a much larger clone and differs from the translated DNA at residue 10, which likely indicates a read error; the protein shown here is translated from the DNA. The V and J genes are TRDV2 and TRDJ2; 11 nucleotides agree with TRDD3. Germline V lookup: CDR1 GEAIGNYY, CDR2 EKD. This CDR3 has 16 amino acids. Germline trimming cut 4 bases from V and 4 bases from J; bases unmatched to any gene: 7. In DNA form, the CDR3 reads TGTGCCTGTGAGATACTGGGGGATAAATGGACAGCACAACTCTTCTTT. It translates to CACEILGDKWTAQLFF.

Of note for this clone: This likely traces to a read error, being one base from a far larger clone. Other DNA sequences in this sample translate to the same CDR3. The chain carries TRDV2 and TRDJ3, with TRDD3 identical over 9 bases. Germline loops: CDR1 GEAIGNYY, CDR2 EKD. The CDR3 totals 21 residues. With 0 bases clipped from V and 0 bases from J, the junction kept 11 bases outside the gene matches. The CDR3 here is CACDTAVLGDPSSWDTRQMFF. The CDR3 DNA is TGTGCCTGTGACACCGCAGTGCTGGGGGATCCGAGCTCCTGGGACACCCGACAGATGTTTTTC.

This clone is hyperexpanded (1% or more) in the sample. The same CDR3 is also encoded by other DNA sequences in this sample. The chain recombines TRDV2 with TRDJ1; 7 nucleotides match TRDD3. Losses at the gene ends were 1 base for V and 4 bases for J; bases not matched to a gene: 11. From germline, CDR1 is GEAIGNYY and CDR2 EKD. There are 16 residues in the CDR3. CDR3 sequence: CACDTGIWGADDKLIF. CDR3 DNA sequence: TGTGCCTGTGACACTGGTATCTGGGGGGCAGACGATAAACTCATCTTT.

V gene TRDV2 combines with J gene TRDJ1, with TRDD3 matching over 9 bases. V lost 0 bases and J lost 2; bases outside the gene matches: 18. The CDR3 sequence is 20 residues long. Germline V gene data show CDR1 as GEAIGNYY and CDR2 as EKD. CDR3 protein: CACDTAFKGDTHGETDKLIF. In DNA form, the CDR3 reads TGTGCCTGTGACACCGCCTTTAAAGGGGATACGCACGGGGAAACCGATAAACTCATCTTT.

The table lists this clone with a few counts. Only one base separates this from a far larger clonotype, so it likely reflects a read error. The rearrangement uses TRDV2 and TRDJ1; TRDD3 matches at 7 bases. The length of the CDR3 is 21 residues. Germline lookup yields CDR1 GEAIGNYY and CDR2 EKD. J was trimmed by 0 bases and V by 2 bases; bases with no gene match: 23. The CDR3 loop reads CACDIGGSPGGTTPYTDKLIF. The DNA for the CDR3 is TGTGCCTGTGACATCGGGGGATCCCCTGGGGGGACCACCCCGTACACCGATAAACTCATCTTT.

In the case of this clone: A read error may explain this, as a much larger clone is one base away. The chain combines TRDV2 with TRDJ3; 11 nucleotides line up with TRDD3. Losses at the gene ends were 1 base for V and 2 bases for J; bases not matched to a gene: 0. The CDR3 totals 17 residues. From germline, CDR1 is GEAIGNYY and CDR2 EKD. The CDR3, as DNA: TGTGCCTGTGACACACTGGGGGATACCTGGGACACCCGACAGATGTTTTTC. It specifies CACDTLGDTWDTRQMFF.

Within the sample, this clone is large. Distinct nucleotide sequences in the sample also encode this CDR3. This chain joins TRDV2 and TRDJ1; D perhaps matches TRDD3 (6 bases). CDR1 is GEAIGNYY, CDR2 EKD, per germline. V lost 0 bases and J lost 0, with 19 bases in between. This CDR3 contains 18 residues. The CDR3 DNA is TGTGCCTGTGACACCGTCCCAGCTACTGGGCAAAACACCGATAAACTCATCTTT. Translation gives CACDTVPATGQNTDKLIF.

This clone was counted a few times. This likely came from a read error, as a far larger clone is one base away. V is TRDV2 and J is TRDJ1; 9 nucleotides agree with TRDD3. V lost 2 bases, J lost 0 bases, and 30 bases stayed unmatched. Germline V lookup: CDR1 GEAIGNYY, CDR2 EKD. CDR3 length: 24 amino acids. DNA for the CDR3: TGTGCCTGTGACAAGGGTGGTCTCGGAGGAACTACTGGGGGACCCCCCTCGTACACCGATAAACTCATCTTT. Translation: CACDKGGLGGTTGGPPSYTDKLIF.

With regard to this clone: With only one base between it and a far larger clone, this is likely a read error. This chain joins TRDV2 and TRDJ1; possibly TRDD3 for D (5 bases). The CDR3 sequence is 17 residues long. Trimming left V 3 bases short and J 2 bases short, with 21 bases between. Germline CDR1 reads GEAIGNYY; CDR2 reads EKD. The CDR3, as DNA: TGTGCCTGTGACCGCGTCGTGGTGGGGCCCTTGACCGATAAACTCATCTTT. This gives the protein CACDRVVVGPLTDKLIF.

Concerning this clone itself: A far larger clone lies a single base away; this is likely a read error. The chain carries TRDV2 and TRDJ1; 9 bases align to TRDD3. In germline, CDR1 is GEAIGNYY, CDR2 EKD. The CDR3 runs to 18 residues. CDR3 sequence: CARDTRGRGIHSPDKLIF. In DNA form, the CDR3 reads TGTGCCCGTGACACGCGGGGGCGGGGGATACATTCTCCCGATAAACTCATCTTT.

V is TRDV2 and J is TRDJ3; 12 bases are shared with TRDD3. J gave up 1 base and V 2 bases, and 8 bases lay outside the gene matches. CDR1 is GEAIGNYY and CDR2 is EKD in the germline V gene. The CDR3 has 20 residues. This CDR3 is CACDKVLGDTASWDTRQMFF. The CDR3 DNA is TGTGCCTGTGACAAAGTACTGGGGGATACTGCGTCCTGGGACACCCGACAGATGTTTTTC.

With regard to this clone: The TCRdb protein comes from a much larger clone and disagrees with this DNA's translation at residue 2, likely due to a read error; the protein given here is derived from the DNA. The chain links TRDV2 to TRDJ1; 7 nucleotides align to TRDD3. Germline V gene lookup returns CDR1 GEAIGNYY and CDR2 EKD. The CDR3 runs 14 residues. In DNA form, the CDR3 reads TGTTCCTGTGACACCGGAACTGGGGCCGATAAACTCATCTTT. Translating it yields CSCDTGTGADKLIF.

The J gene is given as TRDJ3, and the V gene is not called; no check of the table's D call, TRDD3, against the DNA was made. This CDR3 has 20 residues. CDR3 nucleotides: TGTGCCTCCCGGGTGATACTGGGGGATACGCCGGTCTGGGACACCCGACAGATGTTTTTC. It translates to CASRVILGDTPVWDTRQMFF.

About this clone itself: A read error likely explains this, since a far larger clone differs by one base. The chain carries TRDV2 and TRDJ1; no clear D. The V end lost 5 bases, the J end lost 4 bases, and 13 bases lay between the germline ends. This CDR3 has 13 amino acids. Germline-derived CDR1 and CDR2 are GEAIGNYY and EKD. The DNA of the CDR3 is TGTGCCTGTGGGCTAGCTTACATCGATAAACTCATCTTT. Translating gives CACGLAYIDKLIF.

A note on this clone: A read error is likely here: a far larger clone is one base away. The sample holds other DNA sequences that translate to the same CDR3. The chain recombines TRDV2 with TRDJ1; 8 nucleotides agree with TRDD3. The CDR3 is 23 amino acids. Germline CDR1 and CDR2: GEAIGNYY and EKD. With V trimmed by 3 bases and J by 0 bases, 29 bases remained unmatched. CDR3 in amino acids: CACDPLWITGGQAPSKYTDKLIF. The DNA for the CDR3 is TGTGCCTGTGACCCCCTTTGGATAACTGGGGGGCAGGCCCCTTCAAAGTACACCGATAAACTCATCTTT.

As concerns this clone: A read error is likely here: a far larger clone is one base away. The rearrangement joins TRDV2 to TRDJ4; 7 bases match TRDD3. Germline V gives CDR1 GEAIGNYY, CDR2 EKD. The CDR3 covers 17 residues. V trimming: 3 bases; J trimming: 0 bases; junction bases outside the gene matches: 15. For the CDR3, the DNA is TGTGCCTGTGACCCCGGAGGTACTGGGGCCTCGGCCAGACCCCTGATCTTT. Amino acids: CACDPGGTGASARPLIF.

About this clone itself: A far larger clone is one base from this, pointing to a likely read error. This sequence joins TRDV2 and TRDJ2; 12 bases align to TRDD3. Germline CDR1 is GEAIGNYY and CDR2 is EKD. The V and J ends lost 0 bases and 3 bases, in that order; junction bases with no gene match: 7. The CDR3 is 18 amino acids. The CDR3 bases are TGTGCCTGTGACACCGGAACTGGGGGATACACTGTGACAGCACAACTCTTCTTT. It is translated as CACDTGTGGYTVTAQLFF.

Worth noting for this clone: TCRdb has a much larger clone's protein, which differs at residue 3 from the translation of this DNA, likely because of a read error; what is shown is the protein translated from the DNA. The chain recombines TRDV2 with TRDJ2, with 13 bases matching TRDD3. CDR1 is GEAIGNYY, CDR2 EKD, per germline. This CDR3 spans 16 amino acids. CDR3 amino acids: CARDNRLGDTTAQLFF. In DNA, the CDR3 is TGTGCCCGTGACAATCGACTGGGGGATACGACAGCACAACTCTTCTTC.

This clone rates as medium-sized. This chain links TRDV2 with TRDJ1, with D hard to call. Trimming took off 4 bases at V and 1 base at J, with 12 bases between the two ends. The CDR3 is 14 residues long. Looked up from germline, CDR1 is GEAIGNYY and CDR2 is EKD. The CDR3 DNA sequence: TGTGCCTGTGATTCCGGCGGGACCACCGATAAACTCATCTTT. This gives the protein CACDSGGTTDKLIF.

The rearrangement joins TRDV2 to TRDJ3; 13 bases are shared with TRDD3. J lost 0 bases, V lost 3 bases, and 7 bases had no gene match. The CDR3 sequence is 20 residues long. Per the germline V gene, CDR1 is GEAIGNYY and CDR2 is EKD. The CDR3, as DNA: TGTGCCTGTGACGTACTGGGGGATACGCTAAGCTCCTGGGACACCCGACAGATGTTTTTC. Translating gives CACDVLGDTLSSWDTRQMFF.

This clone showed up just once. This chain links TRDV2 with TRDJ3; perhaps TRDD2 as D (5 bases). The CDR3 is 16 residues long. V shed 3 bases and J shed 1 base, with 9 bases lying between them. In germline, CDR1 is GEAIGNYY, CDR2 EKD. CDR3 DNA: TGTGCCTGTGACCCCCTTCGGTCCTGGGACACCCGACAGATGTTTTTC. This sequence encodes CACDPLRSWDTRQMFF.

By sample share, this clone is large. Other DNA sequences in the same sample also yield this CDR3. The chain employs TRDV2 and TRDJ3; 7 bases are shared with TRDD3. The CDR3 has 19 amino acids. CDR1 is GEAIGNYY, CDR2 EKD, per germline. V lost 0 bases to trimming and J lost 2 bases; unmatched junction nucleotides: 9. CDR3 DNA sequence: TGTGCCTGTGACACCGGTTCGGGATACCGCGCCTGGGACACCCGACAGATGTTTTTC. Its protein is CACDTGSGYRAWDTRQMFF.

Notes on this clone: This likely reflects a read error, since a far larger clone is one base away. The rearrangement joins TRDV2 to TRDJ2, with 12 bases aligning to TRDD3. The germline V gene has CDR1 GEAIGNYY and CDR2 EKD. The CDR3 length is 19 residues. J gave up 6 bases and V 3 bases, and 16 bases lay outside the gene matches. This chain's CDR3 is CACDPDHLLGDTKAAQLFF. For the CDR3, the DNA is TGTGCCTGTGACCCCGACCACCTACTGGGGGATACTAAGGCAGCACAACTCTTCTTT.

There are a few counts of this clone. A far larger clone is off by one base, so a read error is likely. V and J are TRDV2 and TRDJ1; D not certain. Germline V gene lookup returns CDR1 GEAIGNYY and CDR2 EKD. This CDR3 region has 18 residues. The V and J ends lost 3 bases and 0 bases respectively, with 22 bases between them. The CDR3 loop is CACDSGVPILAYTDKLIF. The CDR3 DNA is TGTGCCTGTGACTCCGGGGTGCCCATATTGGCGTACACCGATAAACTCATCTTT.

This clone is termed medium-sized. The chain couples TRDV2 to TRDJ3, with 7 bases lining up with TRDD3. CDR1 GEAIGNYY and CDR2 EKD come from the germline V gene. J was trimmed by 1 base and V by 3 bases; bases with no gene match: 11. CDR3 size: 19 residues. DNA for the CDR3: TGTGCCTGTGACTCCGCGGACTGGGGACCTTCCTGGGACACCCGACAGATGTTTTTC. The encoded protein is CACDSADWGPSWDTRQMFF.